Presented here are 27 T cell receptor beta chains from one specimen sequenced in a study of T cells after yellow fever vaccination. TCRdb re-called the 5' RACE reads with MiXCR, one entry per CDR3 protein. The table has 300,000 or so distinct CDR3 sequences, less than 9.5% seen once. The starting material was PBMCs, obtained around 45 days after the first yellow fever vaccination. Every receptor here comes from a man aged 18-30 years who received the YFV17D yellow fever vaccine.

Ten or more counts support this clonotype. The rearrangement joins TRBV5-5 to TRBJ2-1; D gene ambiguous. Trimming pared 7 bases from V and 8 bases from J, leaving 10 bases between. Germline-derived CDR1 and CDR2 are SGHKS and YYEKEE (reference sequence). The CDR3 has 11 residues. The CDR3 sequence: CASGIVDEQFF. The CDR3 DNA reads TGTGCCAGCGGTATTGTGGATGAGCAGTTCTTC.

Here the CDR3 reads CSLRTGIGTDTQYF. CDR3 DNA sequence: TGCAGCCTTCGGACAGGGATTGGGACAGATACGCAGTATTTT. The chain links TRBV29-1 to TRBJ2-3; the match to TRBD1 covers 8 bases. Unmatched junction bases numbered 10, after V lost 8 bases and J lost 3 bases. The CDR3 is 14 residues long. CDR1 is SQVTM and CDR2 is ANQGSEA in the germline V gene.

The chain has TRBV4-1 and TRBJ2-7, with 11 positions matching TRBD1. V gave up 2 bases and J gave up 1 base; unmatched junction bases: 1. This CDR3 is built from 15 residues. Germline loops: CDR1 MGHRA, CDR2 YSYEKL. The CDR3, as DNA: TGCGCCAGCAGCCAACGGGACAGGGGGTCCTACGAGCAGTACTTC. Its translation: CASSQRDRGSYEQYF.

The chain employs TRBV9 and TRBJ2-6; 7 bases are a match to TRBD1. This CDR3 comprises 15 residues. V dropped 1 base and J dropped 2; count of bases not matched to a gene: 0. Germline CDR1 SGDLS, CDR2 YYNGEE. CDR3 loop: CASSVQGAGANVLTF. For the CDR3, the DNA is TGTGCCAGCAGCGTACAGGGGGCTGGGGCCAACGTCCTGACTTTC.

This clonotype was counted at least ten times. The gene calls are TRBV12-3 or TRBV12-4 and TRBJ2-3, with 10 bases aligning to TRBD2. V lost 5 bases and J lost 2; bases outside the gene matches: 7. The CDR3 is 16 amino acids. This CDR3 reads CASSIWTSGVTDTQYF. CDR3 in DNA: TGTGCCAGCAGTATCTGGACTAGCGGAGTCACAGATACGCAGTATTTT.

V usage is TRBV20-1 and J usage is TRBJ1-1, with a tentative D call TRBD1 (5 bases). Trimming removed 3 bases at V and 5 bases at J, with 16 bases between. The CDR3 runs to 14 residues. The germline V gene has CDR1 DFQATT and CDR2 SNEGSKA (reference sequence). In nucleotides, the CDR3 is TGCAGTGCTAGCGGCGGGCAGGGAGGAACTGAAGCTTTCTTT. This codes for CSASGGQGGTEAFF.

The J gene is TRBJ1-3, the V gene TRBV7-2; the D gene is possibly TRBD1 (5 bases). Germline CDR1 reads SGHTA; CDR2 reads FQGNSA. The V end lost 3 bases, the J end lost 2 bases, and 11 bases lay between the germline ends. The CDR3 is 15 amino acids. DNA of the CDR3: TGTGCCAGCAGCTTTTGGCAGGGTGCTGGAAACACCATATATTTT. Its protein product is CASSFWQGAGNTIYF.

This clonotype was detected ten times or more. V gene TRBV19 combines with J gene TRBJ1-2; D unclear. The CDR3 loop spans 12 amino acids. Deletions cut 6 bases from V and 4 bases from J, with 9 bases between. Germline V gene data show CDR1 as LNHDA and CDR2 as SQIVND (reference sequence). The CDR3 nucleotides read TGTGCCAGTAGGCCGGGAAGCTATGGCTACACCTTC. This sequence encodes CASRPGSYGYTF.

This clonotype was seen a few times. CDR3 region: CASSPRRSSYNSPLHF. For the CDR3, the DNA is TGTGCCAGCAGCCCTCGCCGGAGCTCCTATAATTCACCCCTCCACTTT. The V gene is TRBV7-2, the J gene TRBJ1-6; D gene unclear. Germline values: CDR1 SGHTA, CDR2 FQGNSA. The V gene lost 5 bases and the J gene lost 0 bases, with 11 bases spanning the gap. This CDR3 contains 16 residues.

The CDR3 DNA is TGCGCCAGCAGGGCGCGGGGGGAGCTCACAGATACGCAGTATTTT. Its protein product is CASRARGELTDTQYF. The chain recombines TRBV5-1 with TRBJ2-3; 8 positions match TRBD2. Germline CDR1 reads SGHRS; CDR2 reads YFSETQ. CDR3 size: 15 residues. V lost 5 bases and J lost 2; bases outside the gene matches: 7.

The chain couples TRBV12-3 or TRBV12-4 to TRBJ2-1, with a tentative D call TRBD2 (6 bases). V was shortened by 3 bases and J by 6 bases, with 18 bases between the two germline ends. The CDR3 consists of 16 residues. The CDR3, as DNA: TGTGCCAGCAGTTTTTTTGGGGGGTCGGTAGTCAATGAGCAGTTCTTC. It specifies CASSFFGGSVVNEQFF.

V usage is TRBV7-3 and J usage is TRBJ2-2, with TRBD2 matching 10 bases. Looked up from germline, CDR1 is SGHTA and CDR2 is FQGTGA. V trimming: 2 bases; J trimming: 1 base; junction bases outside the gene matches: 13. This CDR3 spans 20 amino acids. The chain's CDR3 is CASSLGSGLAGAKNTGELFF. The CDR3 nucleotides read TGTGCCAGCAGCTTAGGGTCCGGCCTAGCGGGGGCCAAGAACACCGGGGAGCTGTTTTTT.

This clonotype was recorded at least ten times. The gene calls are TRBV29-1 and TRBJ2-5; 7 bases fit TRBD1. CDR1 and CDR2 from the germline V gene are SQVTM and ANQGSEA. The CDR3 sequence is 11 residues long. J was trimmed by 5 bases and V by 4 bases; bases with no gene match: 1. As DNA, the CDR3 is TGCAGCGTTGGCAGGGGGGAGACCCAGTACTTC. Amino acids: CSVGRGETQYF.

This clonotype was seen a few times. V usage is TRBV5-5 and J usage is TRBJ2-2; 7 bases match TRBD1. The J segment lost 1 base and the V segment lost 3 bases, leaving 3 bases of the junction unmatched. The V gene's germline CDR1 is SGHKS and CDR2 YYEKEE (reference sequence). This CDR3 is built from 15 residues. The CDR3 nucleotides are TGTGCCAGCAGCTCCAGGACAGGGAACACCGGGGAGCTGTTTTTT. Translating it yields CASSSRTGNTGELFF.

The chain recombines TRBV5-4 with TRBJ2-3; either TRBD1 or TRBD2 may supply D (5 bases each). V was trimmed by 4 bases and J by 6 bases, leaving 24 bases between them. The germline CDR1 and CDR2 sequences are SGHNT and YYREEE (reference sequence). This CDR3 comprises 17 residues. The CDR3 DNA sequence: TGTGCCAGCAGCCCGCGGATGGGGGATGAGTATGGGGATACGCAGTATTTT. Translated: CASSPRMGDEYGDTQYF.

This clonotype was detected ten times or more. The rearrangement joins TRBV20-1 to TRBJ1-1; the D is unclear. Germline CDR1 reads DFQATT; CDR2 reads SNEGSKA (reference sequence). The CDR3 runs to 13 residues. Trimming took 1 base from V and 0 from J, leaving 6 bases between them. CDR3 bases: TGCAGTGCTAGAGTCCGGGTGAACACTGAAGCTTTCTTT. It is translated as CSARVRVNTEAFF.

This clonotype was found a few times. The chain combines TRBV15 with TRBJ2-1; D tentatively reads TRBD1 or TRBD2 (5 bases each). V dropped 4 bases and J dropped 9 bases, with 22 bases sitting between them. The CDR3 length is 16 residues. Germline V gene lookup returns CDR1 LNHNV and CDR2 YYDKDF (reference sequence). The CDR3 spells CATSNSYGVGQGEQFF. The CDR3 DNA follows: TGTGCCACCAGCAATTCCTACGGGGTGGGCCAGGGTGAGCAGTTCTTC.

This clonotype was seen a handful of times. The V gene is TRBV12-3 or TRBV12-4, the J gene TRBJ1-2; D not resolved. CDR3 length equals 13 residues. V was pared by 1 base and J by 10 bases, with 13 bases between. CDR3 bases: TGTGCCAGCAGTTTAGGAGAGGCCAGAGCCTACACCTTC. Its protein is CASSLGEARAYTF.

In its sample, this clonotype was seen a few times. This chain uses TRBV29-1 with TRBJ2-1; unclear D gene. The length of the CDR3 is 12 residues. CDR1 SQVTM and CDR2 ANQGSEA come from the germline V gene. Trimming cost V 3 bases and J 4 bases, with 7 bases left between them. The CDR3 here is CSVDRRYNEQFF. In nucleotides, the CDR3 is TGCAGCGTTGACAGGCGGTACAATGAGCAGTTCTTC.

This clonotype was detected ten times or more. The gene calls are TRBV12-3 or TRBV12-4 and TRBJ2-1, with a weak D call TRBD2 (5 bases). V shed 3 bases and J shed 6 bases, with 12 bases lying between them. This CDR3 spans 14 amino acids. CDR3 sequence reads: CASSFTGYFNEQFF. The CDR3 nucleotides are TGTGCCAGCAGTTTTACGGGGTACTTCAATGAGCAGTTCTTC.

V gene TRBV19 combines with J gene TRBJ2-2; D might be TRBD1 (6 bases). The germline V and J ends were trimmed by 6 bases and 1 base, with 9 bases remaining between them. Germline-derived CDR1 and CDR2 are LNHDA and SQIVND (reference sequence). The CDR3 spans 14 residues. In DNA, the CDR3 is TGTGCCAGTAGGTCACAGGGGAACACCGGGGAGCTGTTTTTT. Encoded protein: CASRSQGNTGELFF.

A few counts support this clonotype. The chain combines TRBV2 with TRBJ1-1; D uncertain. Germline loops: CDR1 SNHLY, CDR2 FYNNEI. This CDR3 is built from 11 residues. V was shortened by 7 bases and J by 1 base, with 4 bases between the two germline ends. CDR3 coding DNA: TGTGCCAGCATGGGGAACACTGAAGCTTTCTTT. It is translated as CASMGNTEAFF.

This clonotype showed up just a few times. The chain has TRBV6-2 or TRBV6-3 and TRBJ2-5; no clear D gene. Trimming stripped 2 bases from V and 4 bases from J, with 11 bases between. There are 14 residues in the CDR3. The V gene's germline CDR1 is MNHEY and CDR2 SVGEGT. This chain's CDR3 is CASSYMAVRETQYF. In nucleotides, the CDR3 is TGTGCCAGCAGTTACATGGCCGTCCGAGAGACCCAGTACTTC.

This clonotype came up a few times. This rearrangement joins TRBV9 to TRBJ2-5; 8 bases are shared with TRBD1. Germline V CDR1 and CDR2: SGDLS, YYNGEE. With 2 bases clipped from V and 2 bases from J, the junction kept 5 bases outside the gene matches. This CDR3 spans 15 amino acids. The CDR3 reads CASSVGRGHQETQYF. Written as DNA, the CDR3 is TGTGCCAGCAGCGTGGGCAGGGGGCATCAAGAGACCCAGTACTTC.

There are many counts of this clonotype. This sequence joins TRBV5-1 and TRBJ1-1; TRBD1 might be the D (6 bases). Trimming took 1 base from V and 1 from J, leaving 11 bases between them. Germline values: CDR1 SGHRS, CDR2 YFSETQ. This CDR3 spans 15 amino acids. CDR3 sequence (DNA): TGCGCCAGCAGCTTGATACGGGGACAGAACACTGAAGCTTTCTTT. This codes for CASSLIRGQNTEAFF.

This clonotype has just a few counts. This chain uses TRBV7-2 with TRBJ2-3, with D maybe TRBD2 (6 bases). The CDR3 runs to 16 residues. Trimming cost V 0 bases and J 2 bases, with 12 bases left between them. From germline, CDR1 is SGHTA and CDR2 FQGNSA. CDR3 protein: CASSLAWDSHTDTQYF. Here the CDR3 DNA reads TGTGCCAGCAGCTTAGCCTGGGACTCCCACACAGATACGCAGTATTTT. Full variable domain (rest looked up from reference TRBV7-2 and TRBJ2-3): GAGVSQSPSNKVTEKGKDVELRCDPISGHTALYWYRQSLGQGLEFLIYFQGNSAPDKSGLPSDRFSAERTGGSVSTLTIQRTQQEDSAVYLCASSLAWDSHTDTQYFGPGTRLTVL.

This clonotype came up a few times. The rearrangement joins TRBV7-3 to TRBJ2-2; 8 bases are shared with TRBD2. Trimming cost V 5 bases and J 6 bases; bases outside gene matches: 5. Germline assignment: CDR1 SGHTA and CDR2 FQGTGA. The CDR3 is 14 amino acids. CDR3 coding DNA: TGTGCCAGCAGCCCGGGACTAGGGGCCGGGGAGCTGTTTTTT. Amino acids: CASSPGLGAGELFF.